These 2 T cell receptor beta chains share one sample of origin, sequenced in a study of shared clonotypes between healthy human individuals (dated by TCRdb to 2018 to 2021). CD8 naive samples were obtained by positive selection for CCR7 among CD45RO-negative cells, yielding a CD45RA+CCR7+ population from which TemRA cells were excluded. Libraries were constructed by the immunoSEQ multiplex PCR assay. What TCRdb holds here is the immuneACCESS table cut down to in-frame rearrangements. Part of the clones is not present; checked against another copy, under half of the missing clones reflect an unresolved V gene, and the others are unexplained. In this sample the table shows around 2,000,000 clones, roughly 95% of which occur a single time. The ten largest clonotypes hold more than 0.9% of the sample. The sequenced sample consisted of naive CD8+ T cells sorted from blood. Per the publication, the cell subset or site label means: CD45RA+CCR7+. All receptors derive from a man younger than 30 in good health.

The CDR3 DNA sequence: TGTGCCAGCAGCGCCTGGACAGGGGGCGCGGGGGAGCTGTTTTTT. It translates to CASSAWTGGAGELFF. The V call is TRBV9, the J call TRBJ2-2; 11 nucleotides align to TRBD1. The CDR3 loop spans 15 amino acids. Germline assignment: CDR1 SGDLS and CDR2 YYNGEE. V gave up 3 bases and J gave up 8 bases; unmatched junction bases: 6.

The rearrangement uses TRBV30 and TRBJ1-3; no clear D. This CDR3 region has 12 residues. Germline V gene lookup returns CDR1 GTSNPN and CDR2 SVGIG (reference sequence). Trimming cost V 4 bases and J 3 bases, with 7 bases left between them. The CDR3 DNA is TGTGCCTGGACGGCCGATGGAAACACCATATATTTT. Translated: CAWTADGNTIYF.